This T cell receptor beta chain was recorded in a study of shared clonotypes between healthy human individuals. Data came from immunoSEQ multiplex PCR; TCRdb stores just in-frame clones and leaves some out. The sample lists millions of clones; 93% were seen once. Trimming removed 8 bases from V and 1 base from J, with 15 bases in between. Per the germline V gene, CDR1 is MDHEN and CDR2 is SYDVKM. The CDR3 spans 15 residues. Naive CD8 cells lacked CD45RO, underwent positive selection for CCR7 and left out terminally differentiated effector memory CD45RA+ cells. Sequencing used naive CD8+ T cells from PBMCs. The chain has TRBV28 and TRBJ2-1; a possible D gene is TRBD1 (6 bases). The sequence was collected from a man younger than 35 in good health. Some clones in this sample may be carry-over from other donors' samples. This CDR3 is CASGNRDTSYNEQFF. CDR3 bases: TGTGCCAGCGGCAACCGGGACACTTCCTACAATGAGCAGTTCTTC.